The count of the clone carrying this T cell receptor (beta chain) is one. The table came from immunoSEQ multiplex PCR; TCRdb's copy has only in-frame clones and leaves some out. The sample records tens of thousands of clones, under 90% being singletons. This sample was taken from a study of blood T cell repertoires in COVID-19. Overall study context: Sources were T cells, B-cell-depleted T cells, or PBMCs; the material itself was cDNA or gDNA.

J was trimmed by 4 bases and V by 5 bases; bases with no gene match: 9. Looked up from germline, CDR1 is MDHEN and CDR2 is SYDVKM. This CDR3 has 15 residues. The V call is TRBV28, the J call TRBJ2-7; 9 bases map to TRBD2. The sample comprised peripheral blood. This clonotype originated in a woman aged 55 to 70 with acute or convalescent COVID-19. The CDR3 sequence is CASSPMLAGRYEQYF. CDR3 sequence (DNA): TGTGCCAGCAGTCCGATGCTAGCGGGGCGTTACGAGCAGTACTTC.